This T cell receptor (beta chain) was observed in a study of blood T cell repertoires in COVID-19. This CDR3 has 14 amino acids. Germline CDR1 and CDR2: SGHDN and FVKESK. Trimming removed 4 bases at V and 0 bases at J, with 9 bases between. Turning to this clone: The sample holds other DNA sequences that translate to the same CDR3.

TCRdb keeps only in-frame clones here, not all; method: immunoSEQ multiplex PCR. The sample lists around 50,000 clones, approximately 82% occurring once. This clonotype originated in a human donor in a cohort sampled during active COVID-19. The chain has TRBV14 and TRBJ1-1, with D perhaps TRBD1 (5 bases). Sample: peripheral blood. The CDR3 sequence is CASSLPGMNTEAFF. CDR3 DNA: TGTGCCAGCAGCCTCCCAGGGATGAACACTGAAGCTTTCTTT.